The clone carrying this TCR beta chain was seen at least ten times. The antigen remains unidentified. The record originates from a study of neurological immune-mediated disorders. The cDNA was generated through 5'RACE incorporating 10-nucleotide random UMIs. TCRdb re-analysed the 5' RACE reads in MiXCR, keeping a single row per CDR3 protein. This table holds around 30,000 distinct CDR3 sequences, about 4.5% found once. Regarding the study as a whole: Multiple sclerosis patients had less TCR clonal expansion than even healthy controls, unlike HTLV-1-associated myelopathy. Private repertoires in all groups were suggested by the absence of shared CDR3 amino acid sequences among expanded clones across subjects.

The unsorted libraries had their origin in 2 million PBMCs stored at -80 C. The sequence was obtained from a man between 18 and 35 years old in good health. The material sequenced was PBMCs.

The DNA of the CDR3 is TGCGCCAGCAGCCAGGCGGACGAGCAGTACTTC. Encoded protein: CASSQADEQYF. The chain couples TRBV5-1 to TRBJ2-7; D uncertain. This CDR3 is 11 amino acids long. V lost 4 bases to trimming and J lost 5 bases, with 7 bases between them. Germline-derived CDR1 and CDR2 are SGHRS and YFSETQ.